These T cell receptor beta chains were read from a single sample in a study of long-term antiretroviral therapy in people with HIV. Clones were read by immunoSEQ multiplex PCR, and TCRdb kept only the in-frame ones, dropping some. Found here are roughly 23,000 clones, around 81% of them singletons; the top ten hold 7.2%. The source material was unsorted PBMCs, sampled 1.5 years after starting antiretroviral therapy. These receptors were collected from a man aged 25 to 45 with HIV. The CDR3 runs from the conserved cysteine through the conserved F or W. The order of the fields is J gene, D gene, V gene, clone size, CDR3 length, CDR3 DNA, CDR3 protein. D genes are given only for firm matches. Clone size is stated in some rows and not others, as once, few, many or a class when expanded.

TRBJ2-2 . TRBV10-3 . 14 TGTGCCAGCGGCAGGGTGATGGTTACCGGGGAGCTGTTTTTT CASGRVMVTGELFF
TRBJ2-2 . TRBV4-1 . 15 TGCGCCAGCAGCCAAGGAGGGGTTGAGACCGGGGAGCTGTTTTTT CASSQGGVETGELFF
TRBJ2-7 TRBD1 TRBV2 once 14 TGTGCCAGCAAGTCGGGACAGGGGGCCTACGAGCAGTACTTC CASKSGQGAYEQYF
TRBJ1-4 TRBD1 TRBV7-2 . 17 TGTGCCAGCAGCTTGCGGGGCAGGGGGGAAGTAAATGAAAAACTGTTTTTT CASSLRGRGEVNEKLFF
TRBJ2-1 TRBD2 TRBV5-1 . 17 TGCGCCAGCAGCCCGGTTAGGGCGGGAGGTAATGTCGATGAGCAGTTCTTC CASSPVRAGGNVDEQFF
TRBJ1-5 . TRBV19 few 15 TGTGCCAGTAGTATTAACGTCGGGGGAAATCAGCCCCAGCATTTT CASSINVGGNQPQHF
TRBJ1-2 . TRBV27 few 11 TGTGCCAGCAGTTTAGAGAACGGTTACACCTTC CASSLENGYTF
TRBJ2-1 . TRBV4-2 . 17 TGTGCCAGCAGCCAACCGGGCGGGCGAAGCTCCTACAATGAGCAGTTCTTC CASSQPGGRSSYNEQFF
TRBJ2-2 TRBD1 TRBV6-6 . 15 TGTGCCAGCAGGGAGAACAGGGGGGTCGCCGGGGAGCTGTTTTTT CASRENRGVAGELFF
TRBJ1-6 . TRBV6-5 . 16 TGTGCCAGCAGTTACTCGACGTCTTGGGGGAATTCACCCCTCCACTTT CASSYSTSWGNSPLHF
TRBJ2-7 TRBD2 TRBV5-1 . 14 TGCGCCAGCAGCTTAGGCGGGAGGGAGTACGAGCAGTACTTC CASSLGGREYEQYF
TRBJ1-1 . TRBV11-1 . 12 TGTGCCAGCAGCTCTTTGATAGAGAAAGCTTTCTTT CASSSLIEKAFF
TRBJ2-7 . TRBV15 . 16 TGTGCCACCAGCAGAGCAACGACAGCTCCCTCCTACGAGCAGTACTTC CATSRATTAPSYEQYF
TRBJ2-7 . TRBV19 . 13 TGTGCCAGTAGTCCACAGGAGACCTACGAGCAGTACTTC CASSPQETYEQYF
TRBJ2-2 . TRBV6-5 once 13 TGTGCCAGCAGTTACTCGACAGCCGGGGAGCTGTTTTTT CASSYSTAGELFF
TRBJ2-1 TRBD2 TRBV7-2 . 16 TGTGCCAGCAGCTTATACAGCGGGGTTCCCTACAATGAGCAGTTCTTC CASSLYSGVPYNEQFF
TRBJ2-7 TRBD1 TRBV5-1 . 15 TGCGCCAGCAGCTTGGAGCCTACAGGGGTAAGGGAGCAGTACTTC CASSLEPTGVREQYF
TRBJ2-7 . TRBV9 . 14 TGTGCCAGCAGCATCCGGGACGGGGCCTACGAGCAGTACTTC CASSIRDGAYEQYF
TRBJ2-3 TRBD2 TRBV2 . 16 TGTGCCAGCAGTTACCTAGCGGGGGCCCGCACAGATACGCAGTATTTT CASSYLAGARTDTQYF
TRBJ2-7 . TRBV6-5 . 16 TGTGCCAGCAGTTACGTCCGGCCCCGCGAGGGTTACGAGCAGTACTTC CASSYVRPREGYEQYF
TRBJ2-1 TRBD2 TRBV29-1 . 13 TGCAGCGTTGGGGGACTAGACCACAATGAGCAGTTCTTC CSVGGLDHNEQFF
TRBJ2-5 TRBD2 TRBV30 . 14 TGTGCCTGGAGTGTCGGTAGCGGGGGCGAGACCCAGTACTTC CAWSVGSGGETQYF
TRBJ1-5 . TRBV30 . 14 TGTGCCTGGAGTGCCCAGCTTAGCAATCAGCCCCAGCATTTT CAWSAQLSNQPQHF
TRBJ2-2 . TRBV4-3 once 16 TGCGCCAGCAGCCAAGATCTCGGGGCGAACACCGGGGAGCTGTTTTTT CASSQDLGANTGELFF
TRBJ1-2 . TRBV27 few 14 TGTGCCAGCAGTTTATTTGGGAAGGACTATGGCTACACCTTC CASSLFGKDYGYTF
TRBJ2-7 . TRBV30 once 11 TGTGCCTGGAGTGCTGGCAACGAGCAGTACTTC CAWSAGNEQYF
TRBJ2-1 . TRBV7-8 . 12 TGTGCCAGCAGCGGACGGAGCGATGAGCAGTTCTTC CASSGRSDEQFF
TRBJ2-7 . TRBV7-2 . 15 TGTGCCAGCAGCCCTAATGGGGGGGGCGCCTACGAGCAGTACTTC CASSPNGGGAYEQYF
TRBJ2-3 TRBD2 TRBV15 . 17 TGTGCCACCAGCAGAGATCGCGGGCTAGCGGGGTCAGATACGCAGTATTTT CATSRDRGLAGSDTQYF
TRBJ1-5 TRBD1 TRBV2 few 15 TGTGCCAGCAGTGAAGCGGACAGGGAGGGCCAGCCCCAGCATTTT CASSEADREGQPQHF
TRBJ1-1 . TRBV27 . 15 TGTGCCAGCAGTTCGTTGGACGGTTTTTACACTGAAGCTTTCTTT CASSSLDGFYTEAFF
TRBJ1-1 . TRBV7-6 . 14 TGTGCCAGCAGCTCCCTCGCGGAGAACACTGAAGCTTTCTTT CASSSLAENTEAFF
TRBJ2-7 . TRBV6-1 . 14 TGTGCCAGCAGTTCACAAACAGGCTCCTACGAGCAGTACTTC CASSSQTGSYEQYF
TRBJ1-2 . TRBV9 . 14 TGTGCCAGCAGCGTAGGCCCCGGGTGGTATGGCTACACCTTC CASSVGPGWYGYTF
TRBJ1-2 TRBD1 TRBV4-1 . 15 TGCGCCAGCAGCCAGCCCCAGACAGGGGATTGGGTCTACACCTTC CASSQPQTGDWVYTF
TRBJ2-1 TRBD1 TRBV10-2 few 16 TGCGCCAGCAGTGAGTCCGGGACAGGGGGGGCGAATGAGCAGTTCTTC CASSESGTGGANEQFF
TRBJ1-3 . TRBV7-9 . 14 TGTGCCAGCAGCTTAGATATATCGGGTGACACCATATATTTT CASSLDISGDTIYF
TRBJ2-7 TRBD1 TRBV4-3 . 15 TGCGCCAGCAGCCAAGAAGCAGGGGGAATTTACGAGCAGTACTTC CASSQEAGGIYEQYF
TRBJ2-2 TRBD1 TRBV27 . 16 TGTGCCAGCAGTAGACCACTACAGGGGGCTGTCGGGGAGCTGTTTTTT CASSRPLQGAVGELFF
TRBJ2-7 . TRBV19 once 15 TGTGCCAGTAGTATGACTCACACTGGATTCTACGAGCAGTACTTC CASSMTHTGFYEQYF
TRBJ1-1 . TRBV11-1 . 15 TGTGCCAGCAGCTTTACAGGACGGCAGAACACTGAAGCTTTCTTT CASSFTGRQNTEAFF
TRBJ2-2 TRBD2 TRBV7-9 few 15 TGTGCCAGCAGCCAAAGCGGGGTTCACACCGGGGAGCTGTTTTTT CASSQSGVHTGELFF
TRBJ1-2 . TRBV27 . 14 TGTGCCAGCAGTTCCAGGGGAGGGCGCTATGGCTACACCTTC CASSSRGGRYGYTF
TRBJ1-1 . TRBV18 . 14 TGTGCCAGCTCACCGGGCGGGGGGCACACTGAAGCTTTCTTT CASSPGGGHTEAFF
TRBJ1-2 . TRBV6-5 . 14 TGTGCCAGCAGTGGATATAAGACTAACTATGGCTACACCTTC CASSGYKTNYGYTF
TRBJ2-5 . TRBV7-2 few 15 TGTGCCAGCAGCGTAACCAGGGGGAGGGAAGAGACCCAGTACTTC CASSVTRGREETQYF
TRBJ2-1 . TRBV19 . 13 TGTGCCAGTAGCAGGGACCTCTCCAATGAGCAGTTCTTC CASSRDLSNEQFF
TRBJ2-3 . TRBV10-2 . 15 TGCGCCAGCAGTGAATTGGACGCTGGCACAGATACGCAGTATTTT CASSELDAGTDTQYF
TRBJ2-5 . TRBV5-1 once 11 TGCGCCAGCAGCTCCCAAGAGACCCAGTACTTC CASSSQETQYF
TRBJ2-3 . TRBV6-6 . 16 TGTGCCAGCAGTTACCAAGTAGCGGAGGGGCGCCCGGCGCAGTATTTT CASSYQVAEGRPAQYF
TRBJ1-1 . TRBV6-1 . 13 TGTGCCTCCCACCCGTCGGGGGACACTGAAGCTTTCTTT CASHPSGDTEAFF
TRBJ2-5 TRBD2 TRBV2 few 16 TGTGCCAGCAGTGAAGCGGTAGCGGGGGGAGCAGAGACCCAGTACTTC CASSEAVAGGAETQYF
TRBJ2-3 TRBD2 TRBV5-1 . 17 TGCGCCAGCAGCTCAAGACTAGCGGGGGGCTCCACAGATACGCAGTATTTT CASSSRLAGGSTDTQYF